Reported below is one T cell receptor beta chain. By sample share, this clonotype is medium-sized (0.01 to 0.1%). What this receptor recognizes is not known. No qualities accompany the bases; no much larger clone lies one base away. Libraries came from RACE. Sequencing took place on a NextSeq 500. Library preparation attached unique molecular identifiers to individual cDNA molecules for quantitative, reproducible TCR counting. As for the authors' bioinformatics: The median number of TCRs per sample was some 100,000, ranging from about 20,000 to 700,000. The Decombinator software suite was used to annotate V, J and CDR3 in the TCR reads. For PS versus PT1 abundance plots, all samples were subsampled to the same number of TCRs (28,000). Expanded TCRs were defined as absent before sensitization and observed at least eight times at the 2-week time point. The public reads were reanalyzed by TCRdb: fastp trimming at Q25, MiXCR alignment, in-frame beta chains only. Under each unique CDR3 protein, matching rows form one entry showing the most common genes and DNA. None of the V and J calls come from the authors' own analysis; TCRdb made them. The sample profile shows under 40,000 distinct CDR3 sequences; 10% of them were found once. 25% to 30% of the sample lies in the top ten.

The data were obtained in a study of human T cells and chemical hapten exposure (dated by TCRdb to about 2021). Concerning the study at large: For sensitization, 2% DPC in acetone was applied to a roughly 2 cm by roughly 2 cm area of upper inner arm skin. Peripheral blood TCR repertoire changes were tracked in vivo in alopecia patients during primary and secondary sensitization to the hapten diphenylcyclopropenone (DPC). Libraries were combined into a pool for sequencing, and differences in TCR yield between samples came mainly from small differences in library volumes within the pool. For every blood RNA sample, sequencing covered both the TCR alpha and TCR beta chains. Patients additionally received weekly therapeutic DPC doses to the scalp throughout the roughly 24-week study period. Patient blood was sampled pre-sensitization (week 0) and at 2, 6 and about 24 weeks after DPC sensitization. The patient cohort, mostly female, included alopecia areata with under or over 50% scalp involvement, alopecia totalis and alopecia universalis. Twenty-nine alopecia patients gave blood for TCR sequencing at one to four time points (pre-sensitization, 2, 6 and 24 weeks). Patch tests used Finn chambers with 0.01% DPC on the upper back, scored after 6 days by International Contact Dermatitis Research Group standards.

Compared with germline, V lacks 0 bases and J lacks 4 bases; bases without a gene match: 5. From its cysteine to its phenylalanine, the CDR3 spans 17 amino acids. Only the CDR3 DNA is retained, 51 bases long and in frame from the first base. Sequences MNHEY (CDR1) and SVGEGT (CDR2) are obtained from the germline V gene. In light of the paper, this sample's time point label describes: pre-sensitization, week 0. Explained via the paper, the treatment or condition label denotes: therapeutic diphenylcyclopropenone sensitization with weekly scalp DPC. Total RNA was isolated from unfractionated whole blood collected in Tempus Blood RNA tubes. Blood at each patch-test visit was drawn before the patch test was applied. Patients were eligible if aged 18 to 70, diagnosed with alopecia and judged suitable for DPC therapy, and pregnant patients were excluded. What the authors observed across the whole study: After repeated subsampling, the strength of the expansion versus patch-test correlation and the threshold at which it became significant changed. A positive correlation was found between the number of PT1 expanded TCRs and patch test score, with significance reached at thresholds 8, 16 and 32 but not 4. Because every patient had alopecia, a presumed autoimmune disease, the patients' immune response might differ from that of healthy individuals. The number of TCRs above 1 in 1000 frequency did not change with DPC sensitization; there was no evidence of global repertoire structure alterations. Significantly more large CDR3 similarity clusters were formed by expanded TCRs than by pre-sensitization or healthy control sets, consistent with antigen-driven responses.

The sequence is built from TRBV6-2 or TRBV6-3 and TRBJ2-1, and 11 junctional nucleotides match TRBD2. The clonotype comes from a man aged 50 to 59 with alopecia areata. Some clones in this sample may be carry-over from other donors' samples. The sequences come from whole blood, collected in connection with sensitization to the hapten diphenylcyclopropenone (DPC). DNA sequence: TGTGCCAGCAGTTACTCGCCGACTAGCGGGATATACAATGAGCAGTTCTTC. This translates into CASSYSPTSGIYNEQFF.